The TCR beta chain described here comes from a study of OX40 agonist ivuxolimab in advanced cancers. Study-wide context: The patients' treatment was ivuxolimab, an agonistic anti-OX40 (CD134) antibody. Patients assigned to dose escalation were diagnosed with hepatocellular carcinoma, melanoma, renal cell or head and neck cancer. Whole-study results and caveats: Antigen specificity remained undetermined for the expanded peripheral T cells.

As for this clone: Its antigen is currently unknown.

Blood draws occurred at baseline, cycle 4 day 1, and cycle 7 day 1. With 4 bases removed from V and 4 bases from J, the gap between germline ends came to 16 bases. Germline V gene lookup returns CDR1 GTSNPN and CDR2 SVGIG (reference sequence). The CDR3 has 14 amino acids. Method: immunoSEQ multiplex PCR; TCRdb's copy keeps in-frame clones and lacks some. Altogether some 48,000 clones are present, 70% to 80% being singletons, with the ten largest covering less than 2%. The chain joins TRBV30 to TRBJ1-2; TRBD1 might be the D (6 bases). The sequence was obtained from an adult with an advanced solid tumor such as melanoma, head and neck, liver or kidney cancer. The sample was CD4+ or CD8+ T cells sorted from blood, taken in a trial of the OX40 agonist ivuxolimab. CDR3 protein: CAWTGTSELYGYTF. The CDR3 nucleotides read TGTGCCTGGACTGGGACATCGGAGCTCTATGGCTACACCTTC.